This T cell receptor (beta chain) was observed in a study of cytomegalovirus exposure and HLA in healthy donors (dated 2017 in TCRdb). Background on the whole study: An earlier analysis of approximately 640 of the donors reported approximately 300 Gb of sequence data and more than 90 million unique TCR beta sequences from roughly 180 million T cells. A few DR-DQ haplotypes were treated as single units for association and clustering because of strong linkage in the cohort. A later genetic analysis used genome-wide SNP genotypes for about three fifths of the roughly 700 donors, treating that subset as a discovery cohort. Rather than using new phenotypic data, the later analysis identified candidate immune exposures from TCR beta sequences and from how often those sequences occurred across donors. Of the 300 to 450 genotyped donors, over 65% fell in the genetic ancestry cluster associated with self-reported Caucasian donors. A separate validation cohort of roughly 110 different subjects was used in addition to the approximately 610-subject first cohort. Donor age, sex, ethnicity and CMV serostatus were collected together with the repertoire data. On average, roughly 250,000 unique TCR beta nucleotide sequences were sequenced per donor among some 420 genotyped donors of the cohort, with about 17% of those sequences being non-productive. Using immunosequencing, the study profiled T cell repertoires from about 650 subjects and related those repertoires to cytomegalovirus serostatus. Approximately 300 gigabases of sequencing data and approximately 91 million unique TCR sequences made up an early release that covered 500 to 700 HLA-typed donors. A later analysis re-analyzed previously published TCR beta repertoires from 650 to 800 donors and added high-resolution HLA genotyping to study TCR occurrence patterns. The study was designed to test whether signatures of past pathogen exposure could be identified by cataloging public T cell receptors. Typing coverage varied by locus: about 629-640 donors for A, B, C, DRB1 and DQB1; more than 500 for DQA1; approximately 610 for DPA1; under 490 for DPB1. All discovery cohort repertoires had been generated using a single sequencing platform. HLA typing covered class I and class II loci at four-digit resolution. In an earlier analysis of a few hundred of the donors, high-throughput TCR beta sequencing was used to judge whether each TCR beta V gene segment behaved as functional or pseudogenic. To predict cytomegalovirus infection status, the study brought together high-throughput TCR immunosequencing, statistical association of individual TCRs with disease status, and machine learning.

What the work shows at the level of the full study, not this receptor alone: The authors suggested that the approach could potentially be extended to other disease states and immunological phenotypes. Some IMGT-functional V segments, including TRBV6-2 and TRBV6-3, could not be distinguished by the 87-base-pair reads and were therefore excluded. A further reported finding was that TCR beta sequences accurately predicted the HLA-A and HLA-B alleles for most subjects in the first cohort. Cytomegalovirus status was reported to be diagnosed by the classifier with high specificity and sensitivity in both the original and validation cohorts. According to a later genetic analysis, donors in an Asian-associated ancestry cluster had fewer N-insertions in productive TCRs than the roughly 660-donor mean. Correlated functional status among segregating V segments might be attributable to linkage disequilibrium, but an unknown experimental factor could not be ruled out. In a later genetic analysis, a missense DCLRE1C variant was associated with V-gene and J-gene trimming of TCR beta chains, and the association was replicated in an independent cohort. In a later analysis, TCR association rates were found to vary across HLA loci, with the most associated TCRs seen for DRB1 alleles and the fewest for HLA-C alleles. According to a later analysis, most CMV-associated TCR beta chains appeared to be HLA-restricted, and the HLA associations seemed to be driven largely by CMV exposure. Immune exposure information for the cohort was limited to CMV serostatus. A total of about 180 TCR beta chains were listed by the study as associated with cytomegalovirus. In vitro tests confirmed that a few of the cytomegalovirus-associated TCR beta chains recognize cytomegalovirus antigens. In an earlier analysis of about 550 of the donors, most TCR beta V segments were observed in productive rearrangements about 90% or about 30% of the time, broadly matching IMGT annotations. According to a later analysis, parvovirus B19, influenza, CMV and Epstein-Barr virus appeared linked to several top co-occurrence clusters. Compared with equally common non-associated chains, HLA-associated TCR beta chains in a later analysis were more clonally expanded and had lower generation probabilities. Across donors, most TCR sequences were observed very rarely, whereas some public TCRs were present in many individuals. Only TCR beta chains were sequenced in this cohort, and the absence of alpha or paired-chain data limited detectable features. A later analysis associated 15,000 to 20,000 TCR beta sequences with specific HLA alleles at a false discovery rate of 0.05. Roughly uniform sequencing depth across donors was assumed in presence/absence analyses, although this assumption may not hold. A cluster of highly shared sequence variants was judged likely to represent a technical artifact of the sequencing pipeline. When HLA alleles, especially DR and DQ, strongly co-occurred, TCR associations were difficult to assign to individual alleles. HLA typing was unavailable for some donors at each locus, so association tests used only the typed subset. The earlier analysis of a few hundred of the donors excluded around 17 rarely observed V segments, including chromosome 9 orphons, because counts were too low.

Libraries were prepared through the immunoSEQ multiplex PCR assay. For the multiplex PCR, a mixture combining 60 forward primers for TCR Vbeta segments and 13 reverse primers for TCR Jbeta segments was used. The CDR3 region of rearranged TCR beta genes was amplified from genomic DNA by a multiplex PCR assay. The Illumina HiSeq System was used to sequence the amplified TCR beta libraries as 87-base-pair reads. In the original analysis: Across the 600 to 700 repertoires, a later analysis counted tens of millions of unique TCR beta chains, some 11 million of which were shared by at least two donors. Raw reads were error-corrected and collapsed into unique sequences by a nearest-neighbor algorithm in which closely related sequences were merged to remove PCR and sequencing errors. To assign V, D and J gene segments, CDR3 sequences were aligned to IMGT reference sequences. For a sequence to be retained, at least a six-nucleotide match to both a V gene segment and a J gene segment was required. A rearrangement was called productive if the CDR3 had no stop codons and remained in frame with V and J, and every other rearrangement was called non-productive. Following IMGT convention, CDR3 was defined as the stretch from the second conserved V-encoded cysteine up to the conserved J-encoded phenylalanine. The earlier analysis of around 640 of the donors excluded sequences that lacked an unambiguous match to a single V gene segment. In an earlier analysis of 587 of the donors, V segments were called functional above 56.7% productive rearrangements and were called segregating when the between-donor standard deviation exceeded 5%. A statistical classification framework was built to diagnose cytomegalovirus status from the catalog of TCR beta chain sequences. A later analysis assigned V and J genes by comparing TCR nucleotide sequences with IMGT/GENE-DB human TR gene sequences. The TCRdist pipeline was used in a later analysis to assign CDR3 sequences and most-parsimonious VDJ recombination scenarios. A later analysis defined each TCR beta chain by its CDR3 amino acid sequence plus V-gene family, and excluded reads lacking a unique V-gene family. A later analysis removed nearly 600 highly shared, low-generation-probability nucleotide sequences to deal with suspected cross-contamination and a sequencing artifact. For each public chain, a later analysis derived a clonal expansion index from normalized ranks of inferred template counts within each repertoire. In a later analysis, generation probabilities were computed using a VDJ recombination model fitted to out-of-frame rearrangements, and the results were checked against IGoR. In a later analysis, TCR-TCR, TCR-HLA and TCR-CMV co-occurrence was scored with hypergeometric tests, and a repertoire-size bias correction was applied to TCR pairs. To estimate false discovery rates, a later analysis permuted the HLA or CMV assignments 20 times. A later analysis grouped co-occurring TCRs with DBSCAN, adding TCRdist sequence similarity when clustering within HLA-allele-positive subsets. Repertoires with fewer than 30,000 or more than 120,000 public chains were left out of co-occurrence clustering, as were about five repertoires with anomalous nucleotide sharing. Here the immuneACCESS table is served through TCRdb, limited to in-frame sequences with V and J called. Missing clones are a known gap in these copies; in checked studies unresolved V genes cover under half, and the rest lacks a known reason. That table gives V, J and clone size, and the DNA gave D and trimming. Across this sample there are nearly 110,000 clones, with around 72% seen only once. The ten largest clones capture less than 15% of the sample.

The cohort was made up of 666 healthy bone marrow donors. At the time of sampling, every cohort member was nominally healthy, though immune exposures that went unrecorded were likely present. The donor was CMV seropositive and was included in the group of 300 or so seropositive cohort members. Every donor gave a peripheral blood sample, and the peripheral blood mononuclear cells from that sample were used for TCR beta sequencing. The Qiagen DNeasy Blood Extraction Kit was used to extract genomic DNA from the blood cell samples. Germline trimming: 5 bases from V, 6 bases from J; junction bases outside gene matches: 9. Reading the germline V gene gives CDR1 SGHTA and CDR2 FQGNSA. From its cysteine to its phenylalanine, the CDR3 spans 16 amino acids. Only the CDR3 region is kept as DNA, spanning 48 bases read in frame from base 1. As regards this clone: The antigen it recognizes is unknown. Base qualities are not at hand, and no much larger clone is one base apart.

The clonotype comes from a middle-aged woman in good health and CMV-seropositive. The chain is encoded by TRBV7-2 joined to TRBJ1-5; a stretch of 11 junction bases matches TRBD1. The sample was PBMCs. The CDR3 region: CASSPHGQGARQPQHF. The sequence in DNA is TGTGCCAGCAGCCCACACGGACAGGGGGCACGTCAGCCCCAGCATTTT. Full variable domain (CDR3 extended with the reference TRBV7-2 and TRBJ1-5 proteins): GAGVSQSPSNKVTEKGKDVELRCDPISGHTALYWYRQSLGQGLEFLIYFQGNSAPDKSGLPSDRFSAERTGGSVSTLTIQRTQQEDSAVYLCASSPHGQGARQPQHFGDGTRLSIL.